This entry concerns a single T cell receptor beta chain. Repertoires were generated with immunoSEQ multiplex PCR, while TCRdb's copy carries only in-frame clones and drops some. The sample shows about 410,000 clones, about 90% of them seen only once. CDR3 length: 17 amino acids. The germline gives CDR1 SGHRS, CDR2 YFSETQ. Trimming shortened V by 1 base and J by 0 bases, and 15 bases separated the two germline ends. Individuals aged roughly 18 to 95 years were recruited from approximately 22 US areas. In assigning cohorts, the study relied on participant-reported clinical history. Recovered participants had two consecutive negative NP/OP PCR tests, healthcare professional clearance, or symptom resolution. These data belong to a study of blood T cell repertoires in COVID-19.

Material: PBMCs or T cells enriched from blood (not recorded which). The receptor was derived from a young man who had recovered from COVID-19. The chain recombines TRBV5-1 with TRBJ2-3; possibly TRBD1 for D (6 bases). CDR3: CASSLPTGTPSTDTQYF. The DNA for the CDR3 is TGCGCCAGCAGCTTGCCCACCGGGACACCCAGCACAGATACGCAGTATTTT.